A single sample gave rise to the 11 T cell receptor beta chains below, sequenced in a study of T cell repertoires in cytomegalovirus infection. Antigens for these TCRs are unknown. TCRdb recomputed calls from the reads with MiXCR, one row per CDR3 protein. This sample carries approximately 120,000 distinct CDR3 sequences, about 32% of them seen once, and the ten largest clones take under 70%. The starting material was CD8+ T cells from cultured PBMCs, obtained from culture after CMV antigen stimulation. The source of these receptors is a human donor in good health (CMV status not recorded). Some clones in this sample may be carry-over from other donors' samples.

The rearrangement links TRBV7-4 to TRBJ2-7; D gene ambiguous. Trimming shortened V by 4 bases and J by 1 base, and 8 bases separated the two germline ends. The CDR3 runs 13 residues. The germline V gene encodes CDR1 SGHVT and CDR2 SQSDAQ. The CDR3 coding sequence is TGTGCCAGCAGCTCCCGAGGTTCCTACGAGCAGTACTTC. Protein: CASSSRGSYEQYF.

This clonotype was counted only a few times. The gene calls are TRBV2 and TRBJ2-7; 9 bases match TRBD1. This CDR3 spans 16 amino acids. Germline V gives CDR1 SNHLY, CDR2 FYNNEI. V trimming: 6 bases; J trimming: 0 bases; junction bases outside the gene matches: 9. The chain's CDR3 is CASSGPDRGSSYEQYF. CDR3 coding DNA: TGTGCCAGCAGCGGCCCTGACAGGGGGAGCTCCTACGAGCAGTACTTC.

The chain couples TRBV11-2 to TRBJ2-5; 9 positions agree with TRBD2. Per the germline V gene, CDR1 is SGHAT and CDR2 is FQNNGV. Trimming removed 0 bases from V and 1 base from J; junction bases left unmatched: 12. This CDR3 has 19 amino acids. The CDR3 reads CASSLDQTSGRETQETQYF. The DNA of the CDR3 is TGTGCCAGCAGCTTAGATCAAACTAGCGGGCGGGAGACCCAAGAGACCCAGTACTTC.

CDR3 sequence reads: CASSSRTDLNTEAFF. The CDR3 coding sequence is TGTGCCAGCAGCTCTCGGACGGACTTGAACACTGAAGCTTTCTTT. The rearrangement uses TRBV7-9 and TRBJ1-1; no firm D call. Germline CDR1 reads SEHNR; CDR2 reads FQNEAQ (reference sequence). The CDR3 runs to 15 residues. The V gene lost 4 bases and the J gene lost 0 bases, with 12 bases spanning the gap.

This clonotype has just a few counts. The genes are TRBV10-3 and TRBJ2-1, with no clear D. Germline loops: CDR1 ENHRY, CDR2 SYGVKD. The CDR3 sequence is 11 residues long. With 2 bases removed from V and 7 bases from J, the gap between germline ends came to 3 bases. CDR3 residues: CAISEGNEQFF. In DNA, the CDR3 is TGTGCCATCAGTGAGGGGAATGAGCAGTTCTTC.

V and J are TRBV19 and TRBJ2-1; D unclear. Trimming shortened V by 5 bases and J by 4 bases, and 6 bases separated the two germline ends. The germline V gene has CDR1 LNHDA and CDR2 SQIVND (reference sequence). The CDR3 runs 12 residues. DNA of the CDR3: TGTGCCAGTAGTCCTGGTTACAATGAGCAGTTCTTC. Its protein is CASSPGYNEQFF.

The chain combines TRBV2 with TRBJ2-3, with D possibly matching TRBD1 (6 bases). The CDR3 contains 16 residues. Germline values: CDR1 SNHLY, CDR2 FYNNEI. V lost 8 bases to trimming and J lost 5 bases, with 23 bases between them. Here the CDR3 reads CASANLDRSSLDTQYF. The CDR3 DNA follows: TGTGCCAGCGCTAACCTAGACAGGAGCAGTTTAGATACGCAGTATTTT.

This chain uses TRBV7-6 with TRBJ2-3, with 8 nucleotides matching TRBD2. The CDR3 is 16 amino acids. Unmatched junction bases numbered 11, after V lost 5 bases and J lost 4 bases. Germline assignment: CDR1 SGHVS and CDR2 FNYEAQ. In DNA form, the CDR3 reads TGTGCCAGCAGCCCGGGACTAGTACTCGTCGCAGATACGCAGTATTTT. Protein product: CASSPGLVLVADTQYF.

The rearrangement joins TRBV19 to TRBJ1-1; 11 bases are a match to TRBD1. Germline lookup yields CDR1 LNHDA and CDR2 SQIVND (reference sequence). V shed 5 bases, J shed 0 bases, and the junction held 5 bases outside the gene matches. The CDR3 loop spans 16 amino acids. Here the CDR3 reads CASSPWTGGLNTEAFF. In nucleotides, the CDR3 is TGTGCCAGTAGTCCGTGGACAGGGGGCTTGAACACTGAAGCTTTCTTT.

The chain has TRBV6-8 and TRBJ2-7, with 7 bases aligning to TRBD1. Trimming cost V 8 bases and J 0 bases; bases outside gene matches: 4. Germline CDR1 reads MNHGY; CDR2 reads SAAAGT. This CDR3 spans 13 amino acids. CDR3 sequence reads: CASGGQSSYEQYF. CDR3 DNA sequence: TGTGCCAGCGGGGGACAGAGCTCCTACGAGCAGTACTTC.

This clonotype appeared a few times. For the CDR3, the DNA is TGTGCCAGCAGCCAAGAAATGGCCGGGACTAGCGGTGGTACGCAGTATTTT. Protein: CASSQEMAGTSGGTQYF. The V call is TRBV4-2, the J call TRBJ2-3; 11 nucleotides agree with TRBD2. The CDR3 is made up of 17 amino acids. Unmatched junction bases numbered 10, after V lost 0 bases and J lost 8 bases. CDR1 and CDR2 (germline): LGHNA, YNFKEQ.